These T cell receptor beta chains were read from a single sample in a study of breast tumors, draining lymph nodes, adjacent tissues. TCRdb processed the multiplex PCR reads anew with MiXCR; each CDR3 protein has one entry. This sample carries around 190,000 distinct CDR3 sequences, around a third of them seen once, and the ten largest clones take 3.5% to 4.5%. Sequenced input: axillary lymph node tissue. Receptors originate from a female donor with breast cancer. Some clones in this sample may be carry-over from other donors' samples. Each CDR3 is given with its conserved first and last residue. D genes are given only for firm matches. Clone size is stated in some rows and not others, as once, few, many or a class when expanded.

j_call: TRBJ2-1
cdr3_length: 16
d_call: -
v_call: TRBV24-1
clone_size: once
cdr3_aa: CATSDTSGTSYNEQFF
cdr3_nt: TGTGCCACCAGTGATACCTCAGGGACCTCCTACAATGAGCAGTTCTTC

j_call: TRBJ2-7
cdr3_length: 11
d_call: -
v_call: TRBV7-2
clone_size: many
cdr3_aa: CASSQRYEQYF
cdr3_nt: TGTGCCAGCAGCCAGAGGTACGAGCAGTACTTC

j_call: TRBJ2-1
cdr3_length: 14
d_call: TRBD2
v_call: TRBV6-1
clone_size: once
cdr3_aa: CVSRVAGVVNEQFF
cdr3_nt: TGTGTCAGCAGGGTAGCGGGAGTCGTCAATGAGCAGTTCTTC

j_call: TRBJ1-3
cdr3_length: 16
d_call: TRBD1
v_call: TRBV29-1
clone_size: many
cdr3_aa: CSVEGGQGPSGNTIYF
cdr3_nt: TGCAGCGTTGAAGGCGGACAGGGCCCCTCTGGAAACACCATATATTTT

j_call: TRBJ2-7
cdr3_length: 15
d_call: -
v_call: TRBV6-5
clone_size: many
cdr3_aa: CASSYRQTPPYEQYF
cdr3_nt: TGTGCCAGCAGTTACAGGCAGACTCCCCCCTACGAGCAGTACTTC

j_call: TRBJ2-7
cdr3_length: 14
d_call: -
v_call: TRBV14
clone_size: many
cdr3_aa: CASSQGAQNYEQYF
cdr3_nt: TGTGCCAGCAGCCAAGGCGCGCAGAACTACGAGCAGTACTTC

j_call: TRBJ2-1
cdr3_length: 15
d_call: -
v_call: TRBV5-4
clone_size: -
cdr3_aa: CASSVGSGSYNEQFF
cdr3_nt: TGTGCCAGCAGCGTCGGGAGCGGATCCTACAATGAGCAGTTCTTC

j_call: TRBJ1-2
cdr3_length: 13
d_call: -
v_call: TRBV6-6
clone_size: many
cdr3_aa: CASSLTQNYGYTF
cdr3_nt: TGTGCCAGCAGTTTGACTCAGAACTATGGCTACACCTTC

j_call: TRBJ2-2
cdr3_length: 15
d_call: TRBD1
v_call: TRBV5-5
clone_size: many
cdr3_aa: CASSYRGLYTGELFF
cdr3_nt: TGTGCCAGCAGCTACAGGGGGCTATACACCGGGGAGCTGTTTTTT

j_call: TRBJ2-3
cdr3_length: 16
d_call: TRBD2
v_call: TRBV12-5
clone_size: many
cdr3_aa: CASGPNIAGGVDTQYF
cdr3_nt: TGTGCTAGTGGCCCAAATATAGCGGGGGGGGTAGATACGCAGTATTTT

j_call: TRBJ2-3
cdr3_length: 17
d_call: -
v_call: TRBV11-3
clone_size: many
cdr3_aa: CASSLNVGRQGTDTQYF
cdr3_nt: TGTGCCAGCAGCTTAAACGTAGGAAGGCAGGGGACAGATACGCAGTATTTT

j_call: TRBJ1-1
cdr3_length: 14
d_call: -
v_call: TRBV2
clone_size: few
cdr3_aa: CASSGGRGNTEAFF
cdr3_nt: TGTGCCAGCAGCGGAGGACGGGGGAACACTGAAGCTTTCTTT

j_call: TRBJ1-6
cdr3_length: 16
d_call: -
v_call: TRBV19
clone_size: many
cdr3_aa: CASSPMAGQGGSPLHF
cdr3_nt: TGTGCCAGTAGTCCCATGGCTGGGCAGGGTGGTTCACCCCTCCACTTT

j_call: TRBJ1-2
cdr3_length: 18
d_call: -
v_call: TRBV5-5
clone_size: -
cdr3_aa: CASIREFSSYEQIERYTF
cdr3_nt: TGTGCCAGCATACGAGAATTTAGCTCCTACGAGCAGATAGAGCGCTACACCTTC

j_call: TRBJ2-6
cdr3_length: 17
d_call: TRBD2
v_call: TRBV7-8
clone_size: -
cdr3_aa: CASSLARIAGGANVLTF
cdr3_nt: TGTGCCAGCAGCTTAGCGCGGATAGCGGGAGGGGCCAACGTCCTGACTTTC